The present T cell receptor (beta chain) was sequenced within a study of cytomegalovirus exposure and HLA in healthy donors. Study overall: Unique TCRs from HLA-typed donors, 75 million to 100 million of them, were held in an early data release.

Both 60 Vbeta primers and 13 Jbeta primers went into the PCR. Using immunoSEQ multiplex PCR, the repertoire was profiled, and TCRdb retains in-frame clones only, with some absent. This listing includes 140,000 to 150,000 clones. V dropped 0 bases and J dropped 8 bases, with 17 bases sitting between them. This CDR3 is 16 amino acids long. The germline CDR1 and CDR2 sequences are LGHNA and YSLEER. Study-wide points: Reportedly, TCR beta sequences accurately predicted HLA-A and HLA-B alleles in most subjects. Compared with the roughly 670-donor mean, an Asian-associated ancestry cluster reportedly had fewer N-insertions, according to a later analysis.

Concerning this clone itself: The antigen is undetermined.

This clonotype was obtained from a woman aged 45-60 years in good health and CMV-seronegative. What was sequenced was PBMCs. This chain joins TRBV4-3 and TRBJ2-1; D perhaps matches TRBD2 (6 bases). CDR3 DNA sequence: TGCGCCAGCAGCCAAGACACCGGGACTGTGGTGTATGAGCAGTTCTTC. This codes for CASSQDTGTVVYEQFF.